The 24 T cell receptor beta chains presented below share a single source sample, sequenced in a study of regulatory T cells in long-lasting Graves disease. Relying on iRepertoire HTBI primers and Arm-PCR of CDR3 regions, the team built TCR beta libraries. TCRdb ran MiXCR on the multiplex PCR reads and lists one entry per CDR3 protein. The repertoire consists of roughly 610,000 distinct CDR3 sequences, with under 20% occurring once and the leading ten covering 15% to 20%. Regarding time point: newly diagnosed GD, antithyroid drugs for less than 3 months. RNA from PBMCs was the source of the TCR library. This sample was shared with a second study, whose subject was T cells in Graves' hyperthyroidism and ophthalmopathy.

The sequences come from peripheral blood mononuclear cells (PBMCs), collected at new diagnosis, from a patient treated with antithyroid drugs. The receptors stem from a woman under 40 with Graves disease.

The chain combines TRBV7-9 with TRBJ2-6, with TRBD1 matching over 10 bases. The CDR3 consists of 17 residues. CDR1 is SEHNR, CDR2 FQNEAQ, per germline (reference sequence). Trimming at V came to 1 base and at J to 4 bases, leaving 4 bases not matched to a gene. The CDR3 region has the DNA TGTGCCAGCAGCTTAGGACAGGGGGCGCTCGGGGCCAACGTCCTGACTTTC. Protein: CASSLGQGALGANVLTF.

This clonotype was counted only a few times. DNA for the CDR3: TGCAGTGCTCCCCTAGCGGGAGAGGATGAGCAGTTCTTC. This codes for CSAPLAGEDEQFF. The J gene is TRBJ2-1, the V gene TRBV20-1, with 10 positions matching TRBD2. The CDR3 has 13 amino acids. V was pared by 5 bases and J by 8 bases, with 6 bases of the junction left unmatched. CDR1 is DFQATT, CDR2 SNEGSKA, per germline (reference sequence).

This clonotype was seen a few times. The gene calls are TRBV6-4 and TRBJ1-2; D is uncertain. Germline-derived CDR1 and CDR2 are MRHNA and SNTAGT. The CDR3 contains 15 residues. Trimming removed 3 bases from V and 2 bases from J, with 13 bases in between. The CDR3 here is CASSERPTANYGYTF. DNA for the CDR3: TGTGCCAGCAGTGAACGTCCAACAGCAAACTATGGCTACACCTTC.

This clonotype has at least ten counts. CDR3 DNA sequence: TGTGCCAGCAGTTTGAGGGCGGGATCTTCTGAGCAGTTCTTC. Protein sequence: CASSLRAGSSEQFF. The chain combines TRBV28 with TRBJ2-1; TRBD2 is a possible D gene (6 bases). This CDR3 is 14 amino acids long. Looked up from germline, CDR1 is MDHEN and CDR2 is SYDVKM. V was clipped by 3 bases and J by 9 bases, with 15 bases between them.

This clonotype has ten or more counts. This chain uses TRBV24-1 with TRBJ2-5, with D unresolved. CDR1 KGHDR and CDR2 SFDVKD come from the germline V gene. V was cut by 2 bases and J by 5 bases, with 8 bases left in between. The CDR3 has 13 residues. CDR3 nucleotide sequence: TGTGCCACCAGTGATTCGTTCCGGGAGACCCAGTACTTC. This gives the protein CATSDSFRETQYF.

Many counts were recorded for this clonotype. V is TRBV29-1 and J is TRBJ1-1, with TRBD1 identical over 11 bases. V shed 0 bases and J 13 bases; nucleotides not matched to a gene: 7. There are 13 residues in the CDR3. Per germline, CDR1 SQVTM and CDR2 ANQGSEA. Here the CDR3 reads CSVEEDSGTGGFF. In DNA, the CDR3 is TGCAGCGTTGAAGAGGATTCCGGGACAGGGGGTTTCTTT.

This rearrangement joins TRBV9 to TRBJ2-3, with D tentatively TRBD1 (7 bases). Trimming stripped 0 bases from V and 4 bases from J, with 18 bases between. CDR1 is SGDLS and CDR2 is YYNGEE in the germline V gene. The CDR3 is 17 amino acids. The CDR3 region has the DNA TGTGCCAGCAGCGTAGTTGGCCAGGGGGGAGGCGCAGATACGCAGTATTTT. It codes for CASSVVGQGGGADTQYF.

CDR3 DNA: TGTGCCACCAGTGATCCTGGACAGGGCGACTACGAGCAGTACTTC. Protein product: CATSDPGQGDYEQYF. V usage is TRBV24-1 and J usage is TRBJ2-7; 8 nucleotides align to TRBD1. Germline V gene sequence: CDR1 KGHDR, CDR2 SFDVKD. The V and J ends lost 3 bases and 3 bases, in that order; junction bases with no gene match: 6. The CDR3 totals 15 residues.

This rearrangement joins TRBV27 to TRBJ2-6; D is possibly TRBD1 or TRBD2 (5 bases each). The CDR3 has 16 amino acids. The V end lost 4 bases, the J end lost 3 bases, and 13 bases lay between the germline ends. CDR1 and CDR2 (germline): MNHEY, SMNVEV (reference sequence). DNA for the CDR3: TGTGCCAGCAGTTGGGGACCCCAAGTTGGGGCCAACGTCCTGACTTTC. This codes for CASSWGPQVGANVLTF.

This clonotype has just a few counts. The V call is TRBV7-3, the J call TRBJ1-6; the D gene is possibly TRBD1 (5 bases). V was clipped by 2 bases and J by 6 bases, with 11 bases between them. This CDR3 region has 15 residues. The V gene's germline CDR1 is SGHTA and CDR2 FQGTGA. CDR3 DNA sequence: TGTGCCAGCAGCTTATTTCCAGGGATTAATTCACCCCTCCACTTT. Amino acids: CASSLFPGINSPLHF.

This clonotype showed up many times. The J gene is TRBJ1-1, the V gene TRBV27; maybe TRBD1 (6 bases). Germline V lookup: CDR1 MNHEY, CDR2 SMNVEV (reference sequence). This CDR3 has 13 amino acids. Between the trimmed V and J ends, which lost 8 bases and 6 bases, there was a span of 16 bases. In DNA, the CDR3 is TGTGCCAGCCGAAGGACGGGGGCGGCTGAAGCTTTCTTT. Translation gives CASRRTGAAEAFF.

This clonotype was seen a single time. The chain uses TRBV7-2 and TRBJ1-6, with a weak D call TRBD1 (5 bases). Germline CDR1 SGHTA, CDR2 FQGNSA. The ends were cut back, 8 bases at V and 9 bases at J, with 20 bases in the middle. The CDR3 length is 15 residues. In nucleotides, the CDR3 is TGTGCCAGCGGCCTAGGACAAGGAAGGGGTTCACCCCTCCACTTT. Its translation: CASGLGQGRGSPLHF.

This clonotype was seen ten or more times. The chain uses TRBV11-2 and TRBJ2-1; TRBD2 might be the D (6 bases). CDR1 SGHAT and CDR2 FQNNGV come from the germline V gene. The CDR3 contains 15 residues. Trimming removed 5 bases from V and 4 bases from J, with 15 bases in between. CDR3 protein: CASSRGGVGYNEQFF. The DNA for the CDR3 is TGTGCCAGCAGCAGAGGAGGGGTTGGTTACAATGAGCAGTTCTTC. Variable domain in full (rest from reference TRBV11-2 and TRBJ2-1): EAGVAQSPRYKIIEKRQSVAFWCNPISGHATLYWYQQILGQGPKLLIQFQNNGVVDDSQLPKDRFSAERLKGVDSTLKIQPAKLEDSAVYLCASSRGGVGYNEQFFGPGTRLTVL.

This clonotype came up a few times. The CDR3 nucleotides read TGTGCCAGCAGTGAAAATCCCCACGGGTCAGATACGCAGTATTTT. Its translation is CASSENPHGSDTQYF. This chain connects TRBV6-1 to TRBJ2-3, with D hard to call. Trimming took 2 bases from V and 4 from J, leaving 13 bases between them. Germline V gene lookup returns CDR1 MNHNS and CDR2 SASEGT. The CDR3 totals 15 residues.

This clonotype was picked up many times. The V and J genes are TRBV28 and TRBJ2-2; 10 bases fit TRBD2. The CDR3 runs 16 residues. The germline CDR1 and CDR2 sequences are MDHEN and SYDVKM. The V and J ends lost 5 bases and 2 bases, in that order; junction bases with no gene match: 5. The CDR3 coding sequence is TGTGCCAGCAGTCCTAGCGGGAGTTCCAACACCGGGGAGCTGTTTTTT. Encoded protein: CASSPSGSSNTGELFF.

Concerning this clonotype itself: Just one base apart from a much larger clone, this may be a read error. The V call is TRBV3-1, the J call TRBJ2-7, with D unclear. The CDR3 spans 12 residues. V lost 3 bases and J 2 bases, leaving 5 bases between the germline ends. The germline gives CDR1 LGHDT, CDR2 YNNKEL (reference sequence). This chain's CDR3 is CASSQFTYEQYF. CDR3 in DNA: TGTGCCAGCAGCCAGTTTACCTACGAGCAGTACTTC.

The chain links TRBV3-1 to TRBJ2-5; the D gene is possibly TRBD1 (5 bases). CDR3 size: 14 residues. Trimming took 4 bases from V and 5 from J, leaving 14 bases between them. CDR1 is LGHDT, CDR2 YNNKEL, per germline (reference sequence). CDR3 region: CASSPRTKTETQYF. CDR3 DNA: TGTGCCAGCAGCCCGAGGACAAAGACGGAGACCCAGTACTTC.

The rearrangement links TRBV19 to TRBJ2-2, with 10 bases identical to TRBD1. This CDR3 has 16 residues. CDR1 is LNHDA and CDR2 is SQIVND in the germline V gene (reference sequence). V trimming: 7 bases; J trimming: 4 bases; junction bases outside the gene matches: 9. For the CDR3, the DNA is TGTGCCAGTAAGGCGGAGGACAGGGGGTTCACCGGGGAGCTGTTTTTT. Residues: CASKAEDRGFTGELFF.

The chain has TRBV6-2 or TRBV6-3 and TRBJ1-6; unclear D gene. CDR3 length equals 17 residues. Germline CDR1 is MNHEY and CDR2 is SVGEGT. Trimming cost V 2 bases and J 7 bases, with 18 bases left between them. The DNA of the CDR3 is TGTGCCAGCAGTTACGAGGTGCCCGGACCGCACAATTCACCCCTCCACTTT. Translating it yields CASSYEVPGPHNSPLHF.

This clonotype has at least ten counts. The chain links TRBV2 to TRBJ1-4; D gene uncertain. The CDR3 sequence is 14 residues long. Per germline, CDR1 SNHLY and CDR2 FYNNEI. V lost 5 bases and J 3 bases, leaving 10 bases between the germline ends. This CDR3 is CASSNRSPNEKLFF. CDR3 bases: TGTGCCAGCAGTAATCGATCCCCTAATGAAAAACTGTTTTTT. Variable domain in full (rest from reference TRBV2 and TRBJ1-4): EPEVTQTPSHQVTQMGQEVILRCVPISNHLYFYWYRQILGQKVEFLVSFYNNEISEKSEIFDDQFSVERPDGSNFTLKIRSTKLEDSAMYFCASSNRSPNEKLFFGSGTQLSVL.

This clonotype was seen many times. The chain couples TRBV7-8 to TRBJ1-5, with D unresolved. Germline V lookup: CDR1 SGHVS, CDR2 FQNEAQ. The CDR3 has 14 amino acids. V lost 1 base, J lost 4 bases, and 8 bases lay in between. CDR3: CASSLESGNQPQHF. CDR3 DNA: TGTGCCAGCAGCTTAGAATCGGGAAATCAGCCCCAGCATTTT. Using reference TRBV7-8 and TRBJ1-5 for the parts outside the CDR3, the full variable domain is GAGVSQSPRYKVAKRGQDVALRCDPISGHVSLFWYQQALGQGPEFLTYFQNEAQLDKSGLPSDRFFAERPEGSVSTLKIQRTQQEDSAVYLCASSLESGNQPQHFGDGTRLSIL.

This clonotype came up many times. The J gene is TRBJ1-1, the V gene TRBV20-1, with D unclear. The CDR3 length is 13 residues. Trimming took off 5 bases at V and 6 bases at J, with 16 bases between the two ends. CDR1 and CDR2 (germline): DFQATT, SNEGSKA (reference sequence). CDR3 loop: CSAWGILGSEAFF. The CDR3 nucleotides read TGCAGTGCTTGGGGAATTTTGGGATCTGAAGCTTTCTTT.

The V and J genes are TRBV7-6 and TRBJ2-1; 11 bases are a match to TRBD2. V shed 5 bases, J shed 6 bases, and the junction held 6 bases outside the gene matches. CDR3 length equals 15 residues. CDR1 and CDR2 (germline): SGHVS, FNYEAQ. The CDR3 loop reads CASSQLAGVGNEQFF. The CDR3 DNA sequence: TGTGCCAGCAGCCAACTAGCGGGAGTGGGCAATGAGCAGTTCTTC.

The rearrangement joins TRBV3-1 to TRBJ2-1, with TRBD1 matching 8 bases. The V segment lost 1 base and the J segment 8 bases; nucleotides outside the gene matches: 10. This CDR3 is 16 amino acids long. The germline CDR1 and CDR2 sequences are LGHDT and YNNKEL (reference sequence). The CDR3 region is CASSQGSRTGTDEQFF. The CDR3 DNA reads as TGTGCCAGCAGCCAAGGGTCCCGGACAGGGACGGATGAGCAGTTCTTC.